Presented here are 14 T cell receptor beta chains from one specimen sequenced in a study of blood T cell repertoires in COVID-19 (dated by TCRdb to the early 2020s). Library creation used the immunoSEQ multiplex PCR assay. What TCRdb holds here is the immuneACCESS table cut down to in-frame rearrangements. Part of the clones is not present; checked against another copy, under half of the missing clones reflect an unresolved V gene, and the others are unexplained. Present in this sample are over 200,000 clones, about nine tenths of which were seen just once. The top ten constitute around 4.8% of the sample. The sequencing input was peripheral blood. All receptors derive from a woman aged 40 to 50 with acute or convalescent COVID-19.

There are a few counts of this clone. This sequence joins TRBV5-8 and TRBJ1-4, with 11 bases identical to TRBD1. The germline V gene has CDR1 SGHTS and CDR2 YDEGEE. V gave up 4 bases and J gave up 6 bases; unmatched junction bases: 8. The CDR3 runs 16 residues. Here the CDR3 reads CASSNTGTGGDEKLFF. CDR3 DNA sequence: TGTGCCAGCAGCAATACCGGGACAGGGGGTGATGAAAAACTGTTTTTT.

The rearrangement joins TRBV18 to TRBJ1-5, with D hard to call. V lost 2 bases and J lost 10, with 12 bases in between. The CDR3 contains 13 residues. Germline V gene sequence: CDR1 KGHSH, CDR2 LQKENI. DNA for the CDR3: TGTGCCAGCTCACCAGCCGACACCGAACCCCAGCATTTT. It translates to CASSPADTEPQHF. The whole variable domain, remainder taken from reference TRBV18 and TRBJ1-5, is NAGVMQNPRHLVRRRGQEARLRCSPMKGHSHVYWYRQLPEEGLKFMVYLQKENIIDESGMPKERFSAEFPKEGPSILRIQQVVRGDSAAYFCASSPADTEPQHFGDGTRLSIL.

The V gene is TRBV5-1, the J gene TRBJ2-4; tentative D call: TRBD2 (5 bases). The V gene lost 2 bases and the J gene lost 1 base, with 13 bases spanning the gap. The CDR3 loop spans 16 amino acids. The V gene's germline CDR1 is SGHRS and CDR2 YFSETQ. CDR3 loop: CASSLTRPGAKNIQYF. CDR3 DNA: TGCGCCAGCAGCTTAACTCGGCCGGGGGCCAAAAACATTCAGTACTTC.

The genes are TRBV6-4 and TRBJ1-2; tentative D call: TRBD1 (6 bases). Per germline, CDR1 MRHNA and CDR2 SNTAGT. The CDR3 runs 15 residues. V was trimmed by 6 bases and J by 8 bases, leaving 22 bases between them. The CDR3 DNA reads as TGTGCCAGCAGGGCTCGGGACACGGGTTGGGAGGGCTACACCTTC. Translation: CASRARDTGWEGYTF.

The chain joins TRBV5-4 to TRBJ2-3; 8 bases line up with TRBD1. V shed 3 bases and J 3 bases; nucleotides not matched to a gene: 15. This CDR3 region has 18 residues. CDR1 SGHNT and CDR2 YYREEE come from the germline V gene (reference sequence). The CDR3 region is CASSSSQGATVGTDTQYF. In nucleotides, the CDR3 is TGTGCCAGCAGCTCTTCGCAGGGGGCGACGGTCGGGACAGATACGCAGTATTTT.

Of note for this clone: The same CDR3 can be traced to other DNA sequences in this sample. The rearrangement uses TRBV5-6 and TRBJ1-2; weak D call: TRBD1 (5 bases). Germline CDR1 and CDR2: SGHDT and YYEEEE. Between the trimmed V and J ends, which lost 4 bases and 1 base, there was a span of 11 bases. The CDR3 is made up of 14 amino acids. The CDR3 DNA sequence: TGTGCCAGCAGCCTAGGGACTGGTAACTATGGCTACACCTTC. Translated: CASSLGTGNYGYTF. Supplemented by reference TRBV5-6 and TRBJ1-2, the full variable domain reads DAGVTQSPTHLIKTRGQQVTLRCSPKSGHDTVSWYQQALGQGPQFIFQYYEEEERQRGNFPDRFSGHQFPNYSSELNVNALLLGDSALYLCASSLGTGNYGYTFGSGTRLTVV.

The genes are TRBV5-1 and TRBJ2-1, with 8 bases identical to TRBD2. V dropped 4 bases and J dropped 6; count of bases not matched to a gene: 18. The CDR3 has 18 residues. In germline, CDR1 is SGHRS, CDR2 YFSETQ. CDR3 region: CASSVYPDRGGPVNEQFF. DNA for the CDR3: TGCGCCAGCAGCGTATATCCCGATCGGGGGGGGCCAGTCAATGAGCAGTTCTTC.

As to this clone: This may come from a read error, since a much larger clone is one base off. CDR3 nucleotide sequence: TGTGCCAGCAGCCAGCCCGGGAGCTCTGGAAACACCATATATTTT. Its translation is CASSQPGSSGNTIYF. V is TRBV4-2 and J is TRBJ1-3; D uncertain. The CDR3 length is 15 residues. Trimming took 3 bases from V and 0 from J, leaving 9 bases between them. Germline V gives CDR1 LGHNA, CDR2 YNFKEQ.

The chain has TRBV3-1 (or the pseudogene TRBV3-2) and TRBJ1-1, with 9 bases that match TRBD1. This CDR3 comprises 15 residues. Germline CDR1 and CDR2: LGHDT and YNNKEL (reference sequence). Trimming took 0 bases from V and 6 from J; bases not matched to a gene: 5. The CDR3 region is CASSQDFWDRAEAFF. In nucleotides, the CDR3 is TGTGCCAGCAGCCAAGATTTTTGGGACAGGGCTGAAGCTTTCTTT.

The chain has TRBV18 and TRBJ2-1; the match to TRBD1 covers 7 bases. Germline-derived CDR1 and CDR2 are KGHSH and LQKENI. The J segment lost 2 bases and the V segment lost 4 bases, leaving 17 bases of the junction unmatched. The CDR3 has 19 amino acids. The CDR3 reads CASSLANRDSIGPYNEQFF. The CDR3 region has the DNA TGTGCCAGCTCACTTGCGAACAGGGACAGTATAGGGCCCTACAATGAGCAGTTCTTC.

This clone was found many times. J is TRBJ2-5 and V is TRBV7-2, with a tentative D call TRBD2 (6 bases). The CDR3 has 14 amino acids. Germline CDR1 and CDR2: SGHTA and FQGNSA. Trimming shortened V by 2 bases and J by 5 bases, and 12 bases separated the two germline ends. Written as DNA, the CDR3 is TGTGCCAGCAGCTTAAGGGCAGGGAGGGAGACCCAGTACTTC. Its protein product is CASSLRAGRETQYF.

The chain recombines TRBV6-5 with TRBJ1-1, with D possibly TRBD1 on 6 matching bases. From germline, CDR1 is MNHEY and CDR2 SVGAGI. Trimming stripped 0 bases from V and 0 bases from J, with 8 bases between. CDR3 length equals 15 residues. CDR3 in amino acids: CASSYSDSLNTEAFF. The CDR3 DNA reads TGTGCCAGCAGTTACTCGGACAGTTTGAACACTGAAGCTTTCTTT.

The J gene is TRBJ2-2, the V gene TRBV6-6; 9 positions agree with TRBD1. The CDR3 spans 12 residues. CDR1 is MNHNY, CDR2 SVGAGI, per germline (reference sequence). Germline trimming cut 10 bases from V and 6 bases from J; bases unmatched to any gene: 3. The CDR3 here is CAIRQGAGELFF. CDR3 sequence (DNA): TGTGCCATACGACAGGGGGCCGGGGAGCTGTTTTTT.

This clone appeared once. J is TRBJ1-1 and V is TRBV19; D is unclear. Looked up from germline, CDR1 is LNHDA and CDR2 is SQIVND (reference sequence). The CDR3 runs 15 residues. V was trimmed by 7 bases and J by 5 bases, leaving 20 bases between them. Here the CDR3 reads CASTLSSPRKTEAFF. In nucleotides, the CDR3 is TGTGCCAGTACCCTATCGTCCCCGAGGAAGACTGAAGCTTTCTTT.